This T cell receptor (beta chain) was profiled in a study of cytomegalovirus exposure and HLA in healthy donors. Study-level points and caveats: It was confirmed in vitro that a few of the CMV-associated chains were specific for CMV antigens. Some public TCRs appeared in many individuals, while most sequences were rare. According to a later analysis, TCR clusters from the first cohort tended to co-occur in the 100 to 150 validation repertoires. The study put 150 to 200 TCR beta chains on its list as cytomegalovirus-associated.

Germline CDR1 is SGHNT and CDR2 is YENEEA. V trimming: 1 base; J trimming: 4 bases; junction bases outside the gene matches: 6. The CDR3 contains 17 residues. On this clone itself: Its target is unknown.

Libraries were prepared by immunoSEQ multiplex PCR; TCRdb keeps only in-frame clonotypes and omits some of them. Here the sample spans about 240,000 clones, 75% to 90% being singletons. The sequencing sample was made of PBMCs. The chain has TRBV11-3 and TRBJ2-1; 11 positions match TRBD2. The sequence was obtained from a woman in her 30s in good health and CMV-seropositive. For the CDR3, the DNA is TGTGCCAGCAGCTTAGCTCTCGGGACTAGCGGATACAATGAGCAGTTCTTC. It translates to CASSLALGTSGYNEQFF.